This TCR beta chain emerged from a study of cytomegalovirus exposure and HLA in healthy donors. Study-level results: Follow-up analysis later connected one missense variant in DCLRE1C with trimming of TCR beta V- and J-genes. In a later analysis, HLA-C alleles had the fewest associated TCRs, DRB1 alleles the most. Later on, analysis showed that most CMV-associated TCR beta chains appeared to be HLA-restricted.

Germline CDR1 SGHRS, CDR2 YFSETQ. This CDR3 spans 13 amino acids. Trimming took off 0 bases at V and 5 bases at J, with 8 bases between the two ends. It was with 60 Vbeta and 13 Jbeta primers that the PCR ran. Generated by immunoSEQ multiplex PCR, the TCRdb table keeps only in-frame clones and is missing some. This sample has about 150,000 clones; 82% occur once, and the top ten carry around 6.1%. To note about this clone: What it binds is unknown.

This chain connects TRBV5-1 to TRBJ2-5; D is possibly TRBD1 (5 bases). The source is a man aged 25-45 years in good health and CMV-seropositive. Material: PBMCs. CDR3 sequence: CASSLGSGETQYF. The CDR3 nucleotides are TGCGCCAGCAGCTTGGGGTCAGGGGAGACCCAGTACTTC. The complete variable domain, with remaining parts taken from reference TRBV5-1 and TRBJ2-5, reads KAGVTQTPRYLIKTRGQQVTLSCSPISGHRSVSWYQQTPGQGLQFLFEYFSETQRNKGNFPGRFSGRQFSNSRSEMNVSTLELGDSALYLCASSLGSGETQYFGPGTRLLVL.